This record concerns one TCR beta chain sequence. This entry belongs to a study of CD8 T cells in Susac syndrome. The V end lost 4 bases, the J end lost 4 bases, and 11 bases lay between the germline ends. The germline V gene has CDR1 SGHAT and CDR2 FQNNGV. The CDR3 runs to 14 residues. With random hexamers, reverse transcription was performed on about 0.5 to 1 ug of RNA. In TCRdb, the immunoSEQ multiplex PCR reads were re-called with MiXCR into one record per CDR3 protein. This repertoire shows about 150,000 distinct CDR3 sequences, roughly 95% found once; its top ten account for 0.065% to 0.1%. V gene TRBV11-2 combines with J gene TRBJ2-1, with D tentatively TRBD2 (6 bases). The sequencing sample was made of CD4+ T cells from PBMCs. The TCR sequence derives from a human donor with Susac syndrome. In nucleotides, the CDR3 is TGTGCCAGCAGCTCGGACTACCAATACAATGAGCAGTTCTTC. This translates into CASSSDYQYNEQFF.